The source of this TCR beta chain is a study of vaccination and CD4 T cells after COVID-19. This clonotype was seen a handful of times. Antigen: not known. Sequenced with the Oncomine TCR Beta short-read assay was DNA taken from cultured CD4+ T cells. TCRdb ran MiXCR on the PCR reads and lists one entry per CDR3 protein. This table has about 14,000 distinct CDR3 sequences, around 38% appearing once. Treatment here: approximately 11-day PBMC culture with coronavirus spike peptide pools or control peptides (ViraFEST assay). Antigen-specific T cells were expanded with peptide pools by ViraFEST, and TCRs were then sequenced. V was cut by 1 base and J by 7 bases, with 8 bases left in between. This CDR3 is 14 amino acids long. CDR1 and CDR2 (germline): ENHRY, SYGVKD.

The chain uses TRBV10-3 and TRBJ1-6; D perhaps matches TRBD1 (6 bases). This receptor was taken from a human donor who had recovered from COVID-19. Specimen: CD4+ T cells from blood, cultured in vitro. The CDR3 DNA reads as TGTGCCATCAGTGAGTTAGGACAGAATTCACCCCTCCACTTT. As protein: CAISELGQNSPLHF.